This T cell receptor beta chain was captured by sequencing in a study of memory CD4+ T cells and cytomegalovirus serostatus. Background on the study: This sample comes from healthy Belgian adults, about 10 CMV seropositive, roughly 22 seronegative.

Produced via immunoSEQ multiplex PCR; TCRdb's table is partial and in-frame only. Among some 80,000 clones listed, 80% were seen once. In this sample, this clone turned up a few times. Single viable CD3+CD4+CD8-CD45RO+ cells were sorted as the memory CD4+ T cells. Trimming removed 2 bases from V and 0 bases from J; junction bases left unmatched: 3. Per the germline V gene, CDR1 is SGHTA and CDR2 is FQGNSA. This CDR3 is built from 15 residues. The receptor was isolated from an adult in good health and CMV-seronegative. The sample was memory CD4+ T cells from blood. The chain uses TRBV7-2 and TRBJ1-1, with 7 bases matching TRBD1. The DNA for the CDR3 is TGTGCCAGCAGCTTATGGACAGGTATGAACACTGAAGCTTTCTTT. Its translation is CASSLWTGMNTEAFF.